The 23 T cell receptor beta chains below come from one sample, sequenced in a study of post-analysis software for immune sequencing data. Points from the study as a whole: With TRBV5-6, TRBV5-1 and TRBV20-1 included, several TRBV segments were more frequent in patients than in controls.

The library was made from cDNA and included unique molecular identifiers. TCRdb used MiXCR to reprocess the PCR reads, holding one entry per CDR3 protein. The top ten clones hold 9.5% to 13% of a sample with hundreds of thousands of distinct CDR3 sequences, 45% of them seen once. These receptors have no identified antigens. The sample comprised blood. These receptors were collected from a girl aged 5 to 17 with multiple sclerosis.

This clonotype appeared a single time. This chain links TRBV20-1 with TRBJ2-1; perhaps TRBD2 as D (5 bases). V gave up 6 bases and J gave up 7 bases, with 16 bases separating them. This CDR3 has 13 amino acids. Germline CDR1 is DFQATT and CDR2 is SNEGSKA (reference sequence). The CDR3 DNA sequence: TGCAGTGCGGGTGGAGGTCGAGGGAATGAGCAGTTCTTC. Translated: CSAGGGRGNEQFF.

This clonotype was recorded only once. The chain joins TRBV6-1 to TRBJ2-7; TRBD1 aligns across 9 bases. Judging by the DNA end, TRBJ2-5 fits better; the J call may be wrong. The CDR3 sequence is 13 residues long. The germline gives CDR1 MNHNS, CDR2 SASEGT. DNA for the CDR3: TGTGCCAGCACCTCGGACAGGGGAGAGACCCAGTACTTC. Residues: CASTSDRGETQYF.

This clonotype was recorded a few times. The rearrangement joins TRBV20-1 to TRBJ1-2, with D perhaps matching TRBD1 (6 bases). The CDR3 totals 12 residues. CDR1 and CDR2 (germline): DFQATT, SNEGSKA (reference sequence). The V end lost 3 bases, the J end lost 8 bases, and 13 bases lay between the germline ends. The CDR3 bases are TGCAGTGCTAGTAACAGGGCAGGCGGCTACACCTTC. This encodes CSASNRAGGYTF.

This clonotype was picked up a small number of times. V and J are TRBV7-8 and TRBJ2-1; 11 nucleotides agree with TRBD2. Germline CDR1 and CDR2: SGHVS and FQNEAQ. This CDR3 comprises 15 residues. J was trimmed by 12 bases and V by 1 base; bases with no gene match: 8. The chain's CDR3 is CASSLDSGRARWQFF. The CDR3 DNA reads TGTGCCAGCAGCTTAGATAGCGGGAGGGCCCGTTGGCAGTTCTTC. The full variable domain, its missing parts supplied by reference TRBV7-8 and TRBJ2-1, is GAGVSQSPRYKVAKRGQDVALRCDPISGHVSLFWYQQALGQGPEFLTYFQNEAQLDKSGLPSDRFFAERPEGSVSTLKIQRTQQEDSAVYLCASSLDSGRARWQFFGPGTRLTVL.

The chain employs TRBV20-1 and TRBJ2-1; TRBD2 agrees at 12 bases. The CDR3 contains 16 residues. The trim removed 3 bases at V and 0 bases at J, leaving 3 bases unmatched. Germline V gene sequence: CDR1 DFQATT, CDR2 SNEGSKA (reference sequence). The CDR3 DNA follows: TGCAGTGCTAGCGGACTAGCGGGGAGCTCCTACAATGAGCAGTTCTTC. Translated: CSASGLAGSSYNEQFF.

This clonotype was picked up a small number of times. The chain carries TRBV5-5 and TRBJ2-3; D possibly corresponds to TRBD2 (5 bases). Trimming took off 3 bases at V and 1 base at J, with 15 bases between the two ends. CDR1 and CDR2 (germline): SGHKS, YYEKEE (reference sequence). The CDR3 has 16 amino acids. The CDR3 nucleotides are TGTGCCAGCAGCTACCCGACTACTCCCGGCACAGATACGCAGTATTTT. This encodes CASSYPTTPGTDTQYF.

The chain joins TRBV28 to TRBJ2-3; 7 bases align to TRBD1. CDR3 size: 13 residues. CDR1 is MDHEN, CDR2 SYDVKM, per germline. V lost 6 bases, J lost 4 bases, and 4 bases stayed unmatched. The CDR3: CASRQGFADTQYF. The CDR3 region has the DNA TGTGCCAGCAGACAGGGGTTCGCAGATACGCAGTATTTT.

CDR3 nucleotides: TGTGCCAGCACCCCAGGGGAATCGGGACAGGGATTTATTAGCAAAAACATTCAGTACTTC. Translating it yields CASTPGESGQGFISKNIQYF. V and J are TRBV12-3 or TRBV12-4 and TRBJ2-4, with 9 bases lining up with TRBD1. The CDR3 consists of 20 residues. J was trimmed by 3 bases and V by 7 bases; bases with no gene match: 22.

This clonotype was observed a few times. V and J are TRBV28 and TRBJ2-7, with D uncertain. The germline V gene has CDR1 MDHEN and CDR2 SYDVKM. The CDR3 is 15 amino acids. V was shortened by 2 bases and J by 0 bases, with 11 bases between the two germline ends. CDR3 protein: CASSLEPRFSYEQYF. The CDR3 region has the DNA TGTGCCAGCAGTTTAGAGCCCAGATTCTCCTACGAGCAGTACTTC. Drawing the rest from reference TRBV28 and TRBJ2-7, the complete variable domain is DVKVTQSSRYLVKRTGEKVFLECVQDMDHENMFWYRQDPGLGLRLIYFSYDVKMKEKGDIPEGYSVSREKKERFSLILESASTNQTSMYLCASSLEPRFSYEQYFGPGTRLTVT.

The rearrangement uses TRBV9 and TRBJ2-7, with 14 bases fitting TRBD2. Trimming cost V 0 bases and J 6 bases; bases outside gene matches: 2. The CDR3 spans 15 residues. The germline V gene has CDR1 SGDLS and CDR2 YYNGEE. CDR3 region: CASSVEGLAGVEQYF. DNA for the CDR3: TGTGCCAGCAGCGTAGAGGGACTAGCGGGAGTCGAGCAGTACTTC.

This clonotype appeared a single time. The J gene is TRBJ2-7, the V gene TRBV10-3; 8 bases align to TRBD1. CDR1 is ENHRY, CDR2 SYGVKD, per germline. Trimming took 10 bases from V and 3 from J; bases not matched to a gene: 5. This CDR3 contains 12 residues. The DNA of the CDR3 is TGTGCCAGAGGACAGGGCCGCTACGAGCAGTACTTC. Amino acids: CARGQGRYEQYF.

This clonotype occurred a few times. The chain uses TRBV5-1 and TRBJ1-1; D is unresolved. CDR3 length: 14 amino acids. Germline loops: CDR1 SGHRS, CDR2 YFSETQ. The V end lost 4 bases, the J end lost 1 base, and 11 bases lay between the germline ends. CDR3 protein: CASSARLANTEAFF. CDR3 coding DNA: TGCGCCAGCAGCGCCAGACTGGCGAACACTGAAGCTTTCTTT.

This clonotype was recorded a few times. The chain has TRBV11-1 and TRBJ2-5; the match to TRBD2 covers 10 bases. The CDR3 has 15 amino acids. From germline, CDR1 is SGHAT and CDR2 FQDESV (reference sequence). V shed 5 bases, J shed 2 bases, and the junction held 5 bases outside the gene matches. The CDR3 nucleotides read TGTGCCAGCAGCAACGGGACTAGCGTTCAAGAGACCCAGTACTTC. Protein: CASSNGTSVQETQYF.

The chain carries TRBV4-1 and TRBJ2-3; D perhaps matches TRBD1 (6 bases). V lost 1 base, J lost 1 base, and 15 bases lay in between. The CDR3 totals 17 residues. Germline CDR1 reads MGHRA; CDR2 reads YSYEKL. CDR3 loop: CASSQGQTGRRTDTQYF. The CDR3 coding sequence is TGCGCCAGCAGCCAAGGGCAGACAGGTCGCCGCACAGATACGCAGTATTTT.

The chain links TRBV4-1 to TRBJ1-1; 8 bases match TRBD1. With 4 bases clipped from V and 5 bases from J, the junction kept 9 bases outside the gene matches. The CDR3 length is 15 residues. The V gene's germline CDR1 is MGHRA and CDR2 YSYEKL. The CDR3, as DNA: TGCGCCAGCAGCCTAGGAAAACAGGGGGTAACTGAAGCTTTCTTT. This codes for CASSLGKQGVTEAFF.

This chain connects TRBV28 to TRBJ1-1; D unclear. The CDR3 runs 17 residues. Looked up from germline, CDR1 is MDHEN and CDR2 is SYDVKM. V was pared by 2 bases and J by 4 bases, with 20 bases between. For the CDR3, the DNA is TGTGCCAGCAGTTTACCCGCGGGATATCCGACGAGCACTGAAGCTTTCTTT. It codes for CASSLPAGYPTSTEAFF.

This clonotype was counted once. One junction end disagrees with the germline gene, perhaps due to a read error. The chain links TRBV28 to TRBJ2-3; TRBD2 matches 7 bases. Germline V gene data show CDR1 as MDHEN and CDR2 as SYDVKM. The CDR3 is made up of 14 amino acids. DNA of the CDR3: TGTGCCAGCAGCTCTGCGGGAGACACGGATACGCGGTATTTT. It specifies CASSSAGDTDTRYF.

The chain has TRBV4-1 and TRBJ2-1; 16 positions agree with TRBD2. There are 20 residues in the CDR3. V was pared by 3 bases and J by 3 bases, with 11 bases of the junction left unmatched. Germline-derived CDR1 and CDR2 are MGHRA and YSYEKL. This chain's CDR3 is CASSQDAGTSGRALYNEQFF. DNA of the CDR3: TGCGCCAGCAGCCAGGACGCCGGGACTAGCGGGAGGGCCCTCTACAATGAGCAGTTCTTC.

The rearrangement links TRBV20-1 to TRBJ1-1; 8 bases line up with TRBD1. In germline, CDR1 is DFQATT, CDR2 SNEGSKA (reference sequence). The CDR3 has 14 residues. The V segment lost 6 bases and the J segment 3 bases; nucleotides outside the gene matches: 9. In DNA form, the CDR3 reads TGCAGTGCATACTCGACAGGGGAATACACTGAAGCTTTCTTT. It codes for CSAYSTGEYTEAFF.

The gene calls are TRBV12-3 or TRBV12-4 and TRBJ1-2; tentatively, D is TRBD1 (6 bases). V was trimmed by 7 bases and J by 4 bases, leaving 16 bases between them. This CDR3 spans 14 amino acids. CDR3 region: CASTPGQGIYGYTF. CDR3 DNA sequence: TGTGCCAGCACTCCGGGACAAGGGATCTATGGCTACACCTTC.

The rearrangement joins TRBV5-6 to TRBJ1-1; 11 nucleotides align to TRBD1. V lost 0 bases to trimming and J lost 3 bases; unmatched junction nucleotides: 1. The CDR3 runs to 15 residues. Germline V CDR1 and CDR2: SGHDT, YYEEEE. For the CDR3, the DNA is TGTGCCAGCAGCTTGGGGGACAGGGGGTACACTGAAGCTTTCTTT. Protein: CASSLGDRGYTEAFF. The full variable domain, completed using reference TRBV5-6 and TRBJ1-1, is DAGVTQSPTHLIKTRGQQVTLRCSPKSGHDTVSWYQQALGQGPQFIFQYYEEEERQRGNFPDRFSGHQFPNYSSELNVNALLLGDSALYLCASSLGDRGYTEAFFGQGTRLTVV.

The J gene is TRBJ2-3, the V gene TRBV20-1, with 9 bases aligning to TRBD2. V was clipped by 0 bases and J by 5 bases; unmatched bases: 6. CDR1 and CDR2 (germline): DFQATT, SNEGSKA (reference sequence). CDR3 length equals 15 residues. The CDR3 loop reads CSARESLAGIDTQYF. In DNA form, the CDR3 reads TGCAGTGCTAGAGAGAGCCTAGCGGGAATAGATACGCAGTATTTT.

This clonotype was picked up a small number of times. The rearrangement uses TRBV5-1 and TRBJ2-1; TRBD1 might be the D (6 bases). Trimming shortened V by 5 bases and J by 0 bases, and 18 bases separated the two germline ends. The germline V gene has CDR1 SGHRS and CDR2 YFSETQ. This CDR3 spans 17 amino acids. As DNA, the CDR3 is TGCGCCAGCAGACCAACGACAGGCGGTAGCTCCTACAATGAGCAGTTCTTC. Amino acid sequence: CASRPTTGGSSYNEQFF.